These 9 T cell receptor beta chains originate from one sample sequenced in a study of blood T cell repertoires in COVID-19. TCRdb keeps only in-frame clones here, not all; method: immunoSEQ multiplex PCR. The sample contains 150,000 or so clones, approximately 82% of which appear only once. The sample consisted of peripheral blood. The receptors come from a woman aged 80 or over with acute or convalescent COVID-19.

The CDR3 coding sequence is TGCGCCAGCAGCTTGGGCGACTTTGGGTCAGGGGGACCCCTCCACTTT. This translates into CASSLGDFGSGGPLHF. The rearrangement uses TRBV5-1 and TRBJ1-6; the match to TRBD1 covers 7 bases. The CDR3 covers 16 residues. The germline V gene encodes CDR1 SGHRS and CDR2 YFSETQ. Losses at the gene ends were 0 bases for V and 12 bases for J; bases not matched to a gene: 12.

This clone was seen just once. J is TRBJ2-3 and V is TRBV5-1, with a possible D match to TRBD2 (5 bases). In germline, CDR1 is SGHRS, CDR2 YFSETQ. The CDR3 contains 16 residues. Deletions cut 0 bases from V and 0 bases from J, with 11 bases between. In DNA form, the CDR3 reads TGCGCCAGCAGCTTGGAAGGACTTTACAGCACAGATACGCAGTATTTT. It specifies CASSLEGLYSTDTQYF. Based on the CDR3 plus reference TRBV5-1 and TRBJ2-3, the full variable domain is KAGVTQTPRYLIKTRGQQVTLSCSPISGHRSVSWYQQTPGQGLQFLFEYFSETQRNKGNFPGRFSGRQFSNSRSEMNVSTLELGDSALYLCASSLEGLYSTDTQYFGPGTRLTVL.

This clone was observed a handful of times. The CDR3 protein is CASSGNSGSYNEQFF. CDR3 sequence (DNA): TGTGCCAGCTCGGGGAATAGCGGCTCCTACAATGAGCAGTTCTTC. V is TRBV18 and J is TRBJ2-1, with D possibly being TRBD2 (6 bases). Germline V gives CDR1 KGHSH, CDR2 LQKENI. V lost 6 bases to trimming and J lost 0 bases, with 12 bases between them. The CDR3 runs 15 residues.

This sequence joins TRBV2 and TRBJ2-7, with TRBD1 identical over 7 bases. The ends lost 8 bases at V and 1 base at J; junction bases unmatched: 5. The germline V gene encodes CDR1 SNHLY and CDR2 FYNNEI. CDR3 length: 13 amino acids. This chain's CDR3 is CASRDRLSYEQYF. In nucleotides, the CDR3 is TGTGCCAGCCGGGACAGACTGTCCTACGAGCAGTACTTC.

V is TRBV27 and J is TRBJ1-1; D unresolved. The CDR3 runs 15 residues. The V end was cut by 6 bases, the J end by 5 bases, with 19 bases between. Looked up from germline, CDR1 is MNHEY and CDR2 is SMNVEV (reference sequence). CDR3 in DNA: TGTGCCAGCAGCCCTCTCCGGAGAGTCCGAACTGAAGCTTTCTTT. As protein: CASSPLRRVRTEAFF.

The V gene is TRBV18, the J gene TRBJ2-1, with D unclear. Trimming pared 1 base from V and 0 bases from J, leaving 7 bases between. Per germline, CDR1 KGHSH and CDR2 LQKENI. The CDR3 is 15 amino acids. In nucleotides, the CDR3 is TGTGCCAGCTCACCACTTCTGAGCTCCTACAATGAGCAGTTCTTC. Protein sequence: CASSPLLSSYNEQFF.

The chain carries TRBV15 and TRBJ2-1, with 14 bases that match TRBD2. Germline loops: CDR1 LNHNV, CDR2 YYDKDF (reference sequence). Trimming removed 1 base from V and 3 bases from J; junction bases left unmatched: 5. The CDR3 has 18 amino acids. CDR3: CATSRGTSGRRDYNEQFF. The CDR3 nucleotides are TGTGCCACCAGCAGAGGGACTAGCGGGAGGCGCGACTACAATGAGCAGTTCTTC. Together with reference TRBV15 and TRBJ2-1, the CDR3 gives the full variable domain: DAMVIQNPRYQVTQFGKPVTLSCSQTLNHNVMYWYQQKSSQAPKLLFHYYDKDFNNEADTPDNFQSRRPNTSFCFLDIRSPGLGDTAMYLCATSRGTSGRRDYNEQFFGPGTRLTVL.

In its sample, this clone was seen a few times. The chain joins TRBV2 to TRBJ2-3; a weak D match, TRBD2 (5 bases). The ends were cut back, 7 bases at V and 4 bases at J, with 12 bases in the middle. There are 13 residues in the CDR3. Per the germline V gene, CDR1 is SNHLY and CDR2 is FYNNEI. The CDR3 DNA sequence: TGTGCCAGCAACCGGGATTGGTCAGATACGCAGTATTTT. It yields the protein CASNRDWSDTQYF.

The rearrangement joins TRBV6-1 to TRBJ1-1; maybe TRBD1 (6 bases). Germline V gives CDR1 MNHNS, CDR2 SASEGT. This CDR3 spans 16 amino acids. The germline V and J ends were trimmed by 2 bases and 1 base, with 14 bases remaining between them. Here the CDR3 reads CASSESGGAWNTEAFF. DNA for the CDR3: TGTGCCAGCAGTGAATCGGGGGGCGCTTGGAACACTGAAGCTTTCTTT.